Below are 27 T cell receptor beta chains sequenced from a single sample in a study of cytomegalovirus exposure and HLA in healthy donors. PCR used 60 Vbeta primers and 13 Jbeta primers. The data were produced by immunoSEQ multiplex PCR, yet TCRdb's version contains in-frame clones alone and is incomplete. This sample yields under 150,000 clones, of which 60% to 80% are seen a single time; 4.9% belongs to the top ten. The specimen sequenced was PBMCs. The receptors stem from a woman aged 45-65 years in good health and CMV-seronegative.

This clone has only a few counts. The genes are TRBV9 and TRBJ2-3, with TRBD1 identical over 10 bases. This CDR3 is 16 amino acids long. CDR1 and CDR2 from the germline V gene are SGDLS and YYNGEE. Trimming removed 0 bases from V and 1 base from J; junction bases left unmatched: 2. The CDR3: CASSVVGTGGTDTQYF. The DNA for the CDR3 is TGTGCCAGCAGCGTAGTAGGGACAGGGGGCACAGATACGCAGTATTTT. Full variable domain (missing parts from reference TRBV9 and TRBJ2-3): DSGVTQTPKHLITATGQRVTLRCSPRSGDLSVYWYQQSLDQGLQFLIQYYNGEERAKGNILERFSAQQFPDLHSELNLSSLELGDSALYFCASSVVGTGGTDTQYFGPGTRLTVL.

The chain combines TRBV2 with TRBJ1-5; D remains unclear. The germline V gene encodes CDR1 SNHLY and CDR2 FYNNEI. V lost 9 bases and J lost 0, with 6 bases in between. CDR3 length: 12 amino acids. The CDR3 DNA reads as TGTGCCAGTTCCTATAGCAATCAGCCCCAGCATTTT. Amino acids: CASSYSNQPQHF. Variable domain in full (rest from reference TRBV2 and TRBJ1-5): EPEVTQTPSHQVTQMGQEVILRCVPISNHLYFYWYRQILGQKVEFLVSFYNNEISEKSEIFDDQFSVERPDGSNFTLKIRSTKLEDSAMYFCASSYSNQPQHFGDGTRLSIL.

CDR3 amino acids: CSVGTGDNYGYTF. The DNA of the CDR3 is TGCAGCGTTGGGACAGGGGATAACTATGGCTACACCTTC. The chain joins TRBV29-1 to TRBJ1-2, with 9 bases matching TRBD1. Germline lookup yields CDR1 SQVTM and CDR2 ANQGSEA. The CDR3 length is 13 residues. With 4 bases clipped from V and 1 base from J, the junction kept 1 base outside the gene matches.

The chain combines TRBV6-4 with TRBJ1-6; D ambiguous. Germline V gene sequence: CDR1 MRHNA, CDR2 SNTAGT. The length of the CDR3 is 13 residues. Trimming cost V 6 bases and J 6 bases, with 9 bases left between them. In DNA, the CDR3 is TGTGCCAGCAGCGGGGAGATTAATTCACCCCTCCACTTT. Translated, it gives CASSGEINSPLHF.

The chain uses TRBV29-1 and TRBJ2-5, with TRBD2 matching 8 bases. Trimming at V came to 6 bases and at J to 4 bases, leaving 10 bases not matched to a gene. The CDR3 loop spans 14 amino acids. The germline V gene has CDR1 SQVTM and CDR2 ANQGSEA. CDR3 sequence reads: CSVKGRLAGETQYF. CDR3 coding DNA: TGCAGCGTCAAAGGGAGGCTAGCGGGAGAGACCCAGTACTTC. Variable domain in full (rest from reference TRBV29-1 and TRBJ2-5): SAVISQKPSRDICQRGTSLTIQCQVDSQVTMMFWYRQQPGQSLTLIATANQGSEATYESGFVIDKFPISRPNLTFSTLTVSNMSPEDSSIYLCSVKGRLAGETQYFGPGTRLLVL.

This clone showed up just once. The chain carries TRBV11-3 and TRBJ1-6; TRBD1 is a possible D gene (5 bases). Germline assignment: CDR1 SGHNT and CDR2 YENEEA. The CDR3 is made up of 15 amino acids. V was shortened by 1 base and J by 7 bases, with 11 bases between the two germline ends. For the CDR3, the DNA is TGTGCCAGCAGCTTAGTCGGCCCAGGGAATTCACCCCTCCACTTT. Protein sequence: CASSLVGPGNSPLHF.

This clone was observed a single time. The chain joins TRBV7-8 to TRBJ2-3; 8 bases match TRBD2. Losses at the gene ends were 4 bases for V and 1 base for J; bases not matched to a gene: 10. The CDR3 runs 17 residues. Germline V gene data show CDR1 as SGHVS and CDR2 as FQNEAQ. The CDR3 loop reads CASSSVSPGLGTDTQYF. The CDR3 DNA reads as TGTGCCAGCAGCTCAGTGTCGCCGGGACTAGGCACAGATACGCAGTATTTT.

CDR3 sequence reads: CASGPSGVETQYF. The DNA of the CDR3 is TGTGCCAGCGGCCCATCGGGGGTAGAGACCCAGTACTTC. The chain has TRBV25-1 and TRBJ2-5; D is possibly TRBD2 (6 bases). CDR1 is MGHDK and CDR2 is SYGVNS in the germline V gene. The germline V and J ends were trimmed by 8 bases and 4 bases, with 14 bases remaining between them. CDR3 length equals 13 residues.

The J gene is TRBJ2-3, the V gene TRBV15; TRBD2 matches at 9 bases. CDR1 is LNHNV, CDR2 YYDKDF, per germline (reference sequence). Unmatched junction bases numbered 12, after V lost 1 base and J lost 4 bases. There are 18 residues in the CDR3. The CDR3 DNA reads as TGTGCCACCAGCAGAGGGGTCGGGCTAGCGGGGTGGGCAGATACGCAGTATTTT. Amino acid sequence: CATSRGVGLAGWADTQYF.

This clone was counted once. The V gene is TRBV5-1, the J gene TRBJ2-5; 7 nucleotides align to TRBD1. Germline V lookup: CDR1 SGHRS, CDR2 YFSETQ. The CDR3 runs to 16 residues. The V gene end was trimmed by 2 bases and the J gene end by 5 bases; junction bases not matched to a gene: 12. DNA of the CDR3: TGCGCCAGCAGCTTATCACTTCACAGGGGAAGGGAGACCCAGTACTTC. It codes for CASSLSLHRGRETQYF. The full variable domain, completed using reference TRBV5-1 and TRBJ2-5, is KAGVTQTPRYLIKTRGQQVTLSCSPISGHRSVSWYQQTPGQGLQFLFEYFSETQRNKGNFPGRFSGRQFSNSRSEMNVSTLELGDSALYLCASSLSLHRGRETQYFGPGTRLLVL.

CDR3 loop: CASSFDTHTDTQYF. The CDR3 bases are TGCGCCAGCAGCTTTGACACCCACACAGATACGCAGTATTTT. The chain couples TRBV5-1 to TRBJ2-3; D ambiguous. The CDR3 runs 14 residues. With 2 bases removed from V and 2 bases from J, the gap between germline ends came to 9 bases. Looked up from germline, CDR1 is SGHRS and CDR2 is YFSETQ.

The chain carries TRBV6-5 and TRBJ2-5; the match to TRBD2 covers 14 bases. The DNA end is more similar to TRBJ2-7, so the J call may be wrong. Germline V CDR1 and CDR2: MNHEY, SVGAGI. The CDR3 is 16 residues long. Here the CDR3 reads CASSYPGLAGDYEQYF. DNA of the CDR3: TGTGCCAGCAGTTACCCGGGACTAGCGGGGGACTACGAGCAGTACTTC.

The chain carries TRBV18 and TRBJ2-7; perhaps TRBD2 as D (5 bases). Germline CDR1 is KGHSH and CDR2 is LQKENI. Trimming shortened V by 3 bases and J by 7 bases, and 16 bases separated the two germline ends. The CDR3 loop spans 14 amino acids. The CDR3 DNA sequence: TGTGCCAGCTCACCCGAATTAGGGTCGGGGGAGCAGTACTTC. This translates into CASSPELGSGEQYF.

This clone was counted once. This rearrangement joins TRBV7-9 to TRBJ1-1; 7 nucleotides agree with TRBD1. Germline V gives CDR1 SEHNR, CDR2 FQNEAQ (reference sequence). V was pared by 5 bases and J by 6 bases, with 6 bases of the junction left unmatched. This CDR3 has 13 residues. CDR3 sequence: CASSRQGPPEAFF. Here the CDR3 DNA reads TGTGCCAGCAGCCGACAGGGTCCCCCTGAAGCTTTCTTT. Combining the CDR3 with reference TRBV7-9 and TRBJ1-1 gives the whole variable domain DTGVSQNPRHKITKRGQNVTFRCDPISEHNRLYWYRQTLGQGPEFLTYFQNEAQLEKSRLLSDRFSAERPKGSFSTLEIQRTEQGDSAMYLCASSRQGPPEAFFGQGTRLTVV.

The chain couples TRBV2 to TRBJ2-3; the match to TRBD2 covers 10 bases. Germline values: CDR1 SNHLY, CDR2 FYNNEI. The CDR3 is 16 amino acids. V lost 3 bases, J lost 1 base, and 4 bases stayed unmatched. The CDR3 reads CASSEVLAGGTDTQYF. The DNA of the CDR3 is TGTGCCAGCAGTGAGGTGCTAGCGGGGGGCACAGATACGCAGTATTTT.

This rearrangement joins TRBV6-5 to TRBJ1-1; TRBD1 might be the D (5 bases). Germline CDR1 is MNHEY and CDR2 is SVGAGI. This CDR3 is 14 amino acids long. V lost 7 bases to trimming and J lost 4 bases, with 16 bases between them. The CDR3 DNA follows: TGTGCCAGCAAAGTTCAGGGCGCTGTCACTGAAGCTTTCTTT. Translating gives CASKVQGAVTEAFF.

The sample holds a few counts of this clone. This sequence joins TRBV4-2 and TRBJ1-4; TRBD1 aligns across 8 bases. Germline V gene lookup returns CDR1 LGHNA and CDR2 YNFKEQ. Trimming cost V 3 bases and J 6 bases; bases outside gene matches: 9. The CDR3 runs 16 residues. The DNA for the CDR3 is TGTGCCAGCAGCCATCTTTTCGGGACAGGTGATGAAAAACTGTTTTTT. This gives the protein CASSHLFGTGDEKLFF.

The chain recombines TRBV11-2 with TRBJ1-1, with 8 bases matching TRBD1. The CDR3 sequence is 14 residues long. Trimming at V came to 5 bases and at J to 5 bases, leaving 7 bases not matched to a gene. The germline gives CDR1 SGHAT, CDR2 FQNNGV. DNA of the CDR3: TGTGCCAGCAGCCTGGACAGGGTCGTTACTGAAGCTTTCTTT. Translating it yields CASSLDRVVTEAFF.

The J gene is TRBJ2-1, the V gene TRBV11-3; D is possibly TRBD1 (5 bases). This CDR3 comprises 14 residues. The germline CDR1 and CDR2 sequences are SGHNT and YENEEA. The V gene lost 4 bases and the J gene lost 5 bases, with 12 bases spanning the gap. This CDR3 is CASSYVGLHNEQFF. The CDR3 DNA sequence: TGTGCCAGCAGCTATGTGGGGCTTCACAATGAGCAGTTCTTC.

The chain has TRBV6-1 and TRBJ2-1; 8 bases align to TRBD1. Germline V CDR1 and CDR2: MNHNS, SASEGT. The CDR3 contains 15 residues. The V segment lost 2 bases and the J segment 2 bases; nucleotides outside the gene matches: 2. The CDR3 loop reads CASSEQGQAYNEQFF. CDR3 DNA: TGTGCCAGCAGTGAACAGGGACAGGCCTACAATGAGCAGTTCTTC.

The V and J genes are TRBV29-1 and TRBJ2-2, with no clear D. The CDR3 is 12 amino acids. Trimming stripped 6 bases from V and 3 bases from J, with 8 bases between. Germline CDR1 SQVTM, CDR2 ANQGSEA. This CDR3 is CSVRLYTGELFF. The CDR3 region has the DNA TGCAGCGTCAGACTTTACACCGGGGAGCTGTTTTTT.

This clone was counted a few times. The J gene is TRBJ1-1, the V gene TRBV19, with D possibly matching TRBD1 (5 bases). This CDR3 spans 16 amino acids. V dropped 5 bases and J dropped 1 base, with 17 bases sitting between them. CDR1 is LNHDA, CDR2 SQIVND, per germline (reference sequence). Here the CDR3 reads CASSPRFQGGNTEAFF. Written as DNA, the CDR3 is TGTGCCAGTAGTCCTCGCTTCCAGGGAGGGAACACTGAAGCTTTCTTT.

This sequence joins TRBV4-2 and TRBJ1-2; perhaps TRBD1 as D (5 bases). The germline V and J ends were trimmed by 0 bases and 0 bases, with 8 bases remaining between them. Per the germline V gene, CDR1 is LGHNA and CDR2 is YNFKEQ. The CDR3 totals 15 residues. The CDR3 is CASSQEWGANYGYTF. CDR3 bases: TGTGCCAGCAGCCAAGAATGGGGGGCTAACTATGGCTACACCTTC.

The genes are TRBV6-4 and TRBJ2-3, with 7 positions matching TRBD2. Looked up from germline, CDR1 is MRHNA and CDR2 is SNTAGT. The CDR3 contains 16 residues. V was pared by 2 bases and J by 4 bases, with 9 bases of the junction left unmatched. CDR3 loop: CASSDLRGAGADTQYF. The CDR3 nucleotides are TGTGCCAGCAGTGACCTCCGCGGGGCGGGGGCAGATACGCAGTATTTT.

V gene TRBV7-9 combines with J gene TRBJ1-4, with 7 positions matching TRBD1. This CDR3 is 14 amino acids long. Trimming took 7 bases from V and 5 from J; bases not matched to a gene: 7. CDR1 and CDR2 (germline): SEHNR, FQNEAQ (reference sequence). The CDR3 nucleotides read TGTGCCAGCACTTCGGACAGGATAAATGAAAAACTGTTTTTT. It codes for CASTSDRINEKLFF.

The chain joins TRBV5-5 to TRBJ1-6, with 7 bases aligning to TRBD1. J gave up 9 bases and V 0 bases, and 9 bases lay outside the gene matches. This CDR3 has 16 residues. The germline V gene has CDR1 SGHKS and CDR2 YYEKEE (reference sequence). The CDR3 sequence: CASSLEQGVGGSPLHF. The CDR3 region has the DNA TGTGCCAGCAGCTTGGAGCAGGGGGTAGGGGGTTCACCCCTCCACTTT. The full variable domain, its missing parts supplied by reference TRBV5-5 and TRBJ1-6, is DAGVTQSPTHLIKTRGQQVTLRCSPISGHKSVSWYQQVLGQGPQFIFQYYEKEERGRGNFPDRFSARQFPNYSSELNVNALLLGDSALYLCASSLEQGVGGSPLHFGNGTRLTVT.

V is TRBV19 and J is TRBJ1-3; 8 positions match TRBD1. Germline CDR1 reads LNHDA; CDR2 reads SQIVND (reference sequence). CDR3 size: 15 residues. Trimming cost V 3 bases and J 2 bases; bases outside gene matches: 3. The CDR3 sequence: CASSISRGPGNTIYF. CDR3 bases: TGTGCCAGTAGTATTTCCAGGGGGCCTGGAAACACCATATATTTT.